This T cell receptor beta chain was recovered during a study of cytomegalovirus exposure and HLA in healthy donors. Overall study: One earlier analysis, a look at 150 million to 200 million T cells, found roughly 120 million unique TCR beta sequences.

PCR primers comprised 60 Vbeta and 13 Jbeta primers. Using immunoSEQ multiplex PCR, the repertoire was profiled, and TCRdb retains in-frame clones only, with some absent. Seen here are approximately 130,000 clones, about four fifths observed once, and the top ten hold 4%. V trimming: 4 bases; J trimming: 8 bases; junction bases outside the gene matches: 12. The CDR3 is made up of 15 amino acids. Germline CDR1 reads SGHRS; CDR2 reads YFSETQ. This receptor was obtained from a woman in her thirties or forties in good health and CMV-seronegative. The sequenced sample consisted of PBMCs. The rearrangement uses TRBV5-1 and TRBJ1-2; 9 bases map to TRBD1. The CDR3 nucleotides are TGCGCCAGCAGCCCCGAAGGGGACAGGGCAGGAGGCTACACCTTC. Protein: CASSPEGDRAGGYTF.